This entry describes one T cell receptor beta chain. Its antigen is still unknown. Data came from immunoSEQ multiplex PCR; TCRdb stores just in-frame clones and leaves some out. The sample contains some 60,000 clones, 75% to 95% of which appear only once. The data stem from a study of a mutant IDH1 vaccine in newly diagnosed glioma. Whole-study context: Treated patients were about 60% male, roughly 40% female, mean age around 40 years. Beforehand, treatment had been radiotherapy, temozolomide, or both; the majority received both. Notes on the study in general: Apparently unrelated to pseudoprogression were changes in the top peripheral T cell clonotypes.

Time point noted: baseline, week 1 (first vaccination visit). Treatment indicated: pre-vaccination baseline after standard-of-care therapy. Each tumor in the donors was a new WHO grade 3 or 4 astrocytoma, IDH1-mutant and ATRX-lost. Trimming took 6 bases from V and 6 from J, leaving 15 bases between them. The CDR3 sequence is 14 residues long. The V gene's germline CDR1 is MNHEY and CDR2 SVGAGI. J is TRBJ2-4 and V is TRBV6-5; weak D call: TRBD1 (6 bases). The origin of this receptor is a man aged 45-60 years with glioma. The sample in question was PBMCs, obtained from a glioma patient treated with radiotherapy, temozolomide or both. In nucleotides, the CDR3 is TGTGCCAGCAGCCCCGGGACACTGGGAAACATTCAGTACTTC. This sequence encodes CASSPGTLGNIQYF.